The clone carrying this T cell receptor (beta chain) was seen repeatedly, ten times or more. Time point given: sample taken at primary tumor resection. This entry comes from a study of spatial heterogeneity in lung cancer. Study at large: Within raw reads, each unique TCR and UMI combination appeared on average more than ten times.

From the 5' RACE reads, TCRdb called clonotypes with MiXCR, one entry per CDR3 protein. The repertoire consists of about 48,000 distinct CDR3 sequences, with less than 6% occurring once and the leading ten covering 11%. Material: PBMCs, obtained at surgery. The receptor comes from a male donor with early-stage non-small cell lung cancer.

The CDR3 protein is CASSLGRQGGEQYF. The CDR3 nucleotides are TGCGCCAGCAGCTTGGGGAGACAGGGGGGCGAGCAGTACTTC. This chain uses TRBV5-1 with TRBJ2-7, with TRBD1 identical over 9 bases. From germline, CDR1 is SGHRS and CDR2 YFSETQ. The CDR3 is made up of 14 amino acids. Losses at the gene ends were 0 bases for V and 6 bases for J; bases not matched to a gene: 4.